Sequencing of this TCR beta chain was carried out in a study of regulatory T cells in long-lasting Graves disease. This clonotype was counted ten times or more. The CDR3 runs to 15 residues. Germline V CDR1 and CDR2: DFQATT, SNEGSKA (reference sequence). V was pared by 2 bases and J by 2 bases, with 8 bases of the junction left unmatched. Time point defined: newly diagnosed GD, antithyroid drugs for less than 3 months. After RNA was extracted from PBMCs, the TCR library was made from it. Construction of TCR beta libraries relied on iRepertoire HTBI primers and on Arm-PCR targeting CDR3 regions. TCRdb processed the multiplex PCR reads anew with MiXCR; each CDR3 protein has one entry. The sample records around 450,000 distinct CDR3 sequences, about 15% being singletons. These data were also reused for a study on T cells in Graves' hyperthyroidism and ophthalmopathy.

The sample consisted of peripheral blood mononuclear cells (PBMCs), taken at new diagnosis, from a patient treated with antithyroid drugs. This receptor was obtained from a woman aged 25 to 39 with Graves disease. This chain uses TRBV20-1 with TRBJ1-2; TRBD1 matches 7 bases. The CDR3 is CSARKLYRGNYGYTF. The CDR3 bases are TGCAGTGCTAGAAAGTTGTACAGGGGAAACTATGGCTACACCTTC.